Below are 25 T cell receptor beta chains sequenced from a single sample in a study of sequential checkpoint blockade in melanoma (dated by TCRdb to the late 2010s). Preparation of the library involved the immunoSEQ multiplex PCR assay. TCRdb retrieved this table from immuneACCESS and kept in-frame rearrangements only. Not all clones are present; in checked studies, unresolved V genes account for under half, and no reason is known for the remainder. This sample gives 3,500 to 4,500 clones in total; 30% to 35% of them show up just once. The ten largest clones take up approximately 30% of the sample. Interpreted using the paper, the treatment or condition label stands for: randomized to nivolumab then ipilimumab (arm A) or the reverse (arm B). This sample comprised tumor tissue (inferred from file names), obtained from a patient given nivolumab and ipilimumab in sequence. The receptors originated from a human donor with melanoma.

The chain couples TRBV19 to TRBJ1-1; weak D call: TRBD1 (5 bases). The CDR3 is made up of 14 amino acids. Trimming shortened V by 3 bases and J by 4 bases, and 12 bases separated the two germline ends. Germline V gene sequence: CDR1 LNHDA, CDR2 SQIVND (reference sequence). In nucleotides, the CDR3 is TGTGCCAGTAGTATCCAGGCGGGGGTCACTGAAGCTTTCTTT. Its protein is CASSIQAGVTEAFF. Combining the CDR3 with reference TRBV19 and TRBJ1-1 gives the whole variable domain DGGITQSPKYLFRKEGQNVTLSCEQNLNHDAMYWYRQDPGQGLRLIYYSQIVNDFQKGDIAEGYSVSREKKESFPLTVTSAQKNPTAFYLCASSIQAGVTEAFFGQGTRLTVV.

The V gene is TRBV12-5, the J gene TRBJ1-2; D is uncertain. The germline CDR1 and CDR2 sequences are LGHNT and FRNRAP. V lost 9 bases, J lost 4 bases, and 12 bases lay in between. The CDR3 has 12 residues. CDR3 region: CASVNSAYGYTF. The CDR3 DNA sequence: TGTGCTAGCGTCAACAGCGCCTATGGCTACACCTTC.

This clone is categorized as medium-sized (0.01 to 0.1%). This chain connects TRBV6-8 to TRBJ2-3; 9 bases line up with TRBD1. The V gene end was trimmed by 10 bases and the J gene end by 2 bases; junction bases not matched to a gene: 10. The CDR3 runs 15 residues. CDR1 is MNHGY and CDR2 is SAAAGT in the germline V gene. CDR3 region: CAISDRGRPTDTQYF. The CDR3 bases are TGTGCCATCAGCGACAGGGGGAGGCCCACAGATACGCAGTATTTT.

This clone was seen a handful of times. CDR3: CASSEGSIDIQYF. The CDR3 DNA follows: TGTGCCAGCAGTGAGGGCAGCATAGACATTCAGTACTTC. J is TRBJ2-4 and V is TRBV9; D possibly corresponds to TRBD2 (5 bases). With 5 bases removed from V and 8 bases from J, the gap between germline ends came to 14 bases. The CDR3 is made up of 13 amino acids. CDR1 and CDR2 (germline): SGDLS, YYNGEE.

This clone is labeled as medium-sized (0.01 to 0.1%). V gene TRBV15 combines with J gene TRBJ2-2; TRBD2 is a possible D gene (5 bases). V lost 0 bases and J 5 bases, leaving 10 bases between the germline ends. Germline V gene lookup returns CDR1 LNHNV and CDR2 YYDKDF (reference sequence). This CDR3 has 15 residues. The CDR3 loop is CATSREGAETGELFF. The CDR3 DNA sequence: TGTGCCACCAGCAGAGAGGGAGCGGAGACCGGGGAGCTGTTTTTT.

This clone has only a few counts. The V and J genes are TRBV9 and TRBJ2-3; D not certain. Trimming stripped 0 bases from V and 4 bases from J, with 15 bases between. This CDR3 region has 16 residues. CDR1 and CDR2 from the germline V gene are SGDLS and YYNGEE. CDR3 amino acids: CASSVDVGPRADTQYF. Here the CDR3 DNA reads TGTGCCAGCAGCGTAGATGTAGGCCCCCGGGCAGATACGCAGTATTTT.

This clone was seen only a few times. The junction departs from germline at one end; a sequencing error may be responsible. The V and J genes are TRBV6-8 and TRBJ2-2, with a possible D match to TRBD1 (5 bases). CDR1 and CDR2 from the germline V gene are MNHGY and SAAAGT. The CDR3 is 14 residues long. CDR3 protein: CAISVDRNTGELFF. The CDR3 region has the DNA TGTGCCATCAGTGTAGACAGGAACACCGGGGAGCTGTTTTTT.

This clone appeared a few times. V usage is TRBV6-8 and J usage is TRBJ2-7; 8 bases match TRBD2. Losses at the gene ends were 2 bases for V and 2 bases for J; bases not matched to a gene: 20. The CDR3 length is 20 residues. The germline V gene has CDR1 MNHGY and CDR2 SAAAGT. Written as DNA, the CDR3 is TGTGCCAGCAGTTACGATACCTCCCTCACACGGGGGGGGAGGGCCTACGAGCAGTACGTC. This codes for CASSYDTSLTRGGRAYEQYV.

The gene calls are TRBV2 and TRBJ2-7, with 11 bases fitting TRBD1. The length of the CDR3 is 13 residues. From germline, CDR1 is SNHLY and CDR2 FYNNEI. V was clipped by 5 bases and J by 9 bases; unmatched bases: 6. In DNA, the CDR3 is TGTGCCAGCAGTCCGGGACAGGGGGACGTGCAGTACTTC. Translated, it gives CASSPGQGDVQYF.

The V gene is TRBV19, the J gene TRBJ1-4; TRBD1 matches 8 bases. CDR3 length: 14 amino acids. Unmatched junction bases numbered 3, after V lost 2 bases and J lost 7 bases. CDR1 and CDR2 from the germline V gene are LNHDA and SQIVND (reference sequence). The CDR3 DNA reads TGTGCCAGTAGTATACAGGGGGCGGGTGAAAAACTGTTTTTT. Protein: CASSIQGAGEKLFF.

In this sample, this clone turned up a few times. The chain employs TRBV11-3 and TRBJ1-1; a possible D gene is TRBD1 (6 bases). Trimming took 3 bases from V and 5 from J, leaving 16 bases between them. The CDR3 length is 15 residues. The V gene's germline CDR1 is SGHNT and CDR2 YENEEA. CDR3 nucleotides: TGTGCCAGCAGCTTTACTCTACAGGGCGTTACTGAAGCTTTCTTT. Amino acid sequence: CASSFTLQGVTEAFF.

This clone was seen more than once but under ten times. The chain joins TRBV6-8 to TRBJ2-3; 12 nucleotides line up with TRBD2. Germline assignment: CDR1 MNHGY and CDR2 SAAAGT. The CDR3 has 19 residues. With V trimmed by 2 bases and J by 2 bases, 11 bases remained unmatched. The CDR3: CASSYEASGRAGSTDTQYF. The CDR3 DNA reads as TGTGCCAGCAGTTACGAAGCTAGCGGGAGGGCCGGATCCACAGATACGCAGTATTTT.

This clone was observed a handful of times. V gene TRBV19 combines with J gene TRBJ2-1; 7 nucleotides line up with TRBD2. CDR3 length equals 14 residues. The junction had 3 bases not matched to a gene; V was cut back by 7 bases and J by 0 bases. Germline CDR1 is LNHDA and CDR2 is SQIVND (reference sequence). The CDR3 nucleotides are TGTGCCAGTAACCGCGGGAGCTCCTACAATGAGCAGTTCTTC. Encoded protein: CASNRGSSYNEQFF. Full variable domain (missing parts from reference TRBV19 and TRBJ2-1): DGGITQSPKYLFRKEGQNVTLSCEQNLNHDAMYWYRQDPGQGLRLIYYSQIVNDFQKGDIAEGYSVSREKKESFPLTVTSAQKNPTAFYLCASNRGSSYNEQFFGPGTRLTVL.

CDR3 bases: TGTGCCACCAGCAGAGATCGGGCGGGAGGAACAGATACGCAGTATTTT. This translates into CATSRDRAGGTDTQYF. The chain recombines TRBV15 with TRBJ2-3; 8 bases align to TRBD2. The CDR3 is made up of 16 amino acids. CDR1 is LNHNV, CDR2 YYDKDF, per germline (reference sequence). Losses at the gene ends were 0 bases for V and 3 bases for J; bases not matched to a gene: 5.

V is TRBV11-3 and J is TRBJ2-2, with TRBD2 matching over 12 bases. CDR3 length equals 18 residues. Germline V lookup: CDR1 SGHNT, CDR2 YENEEA. V trimming: 5 bases; J trimming: 6 bases; junction bases outside the gene matches: 13. The CDR3 reads CASSIGQPSGRAPGELFF. In DNA, the CDR3 is TGTGCCAGCAGCATAGGACAGCCTAGCGGGAGGGCCCCCGGGGAGCTGTTTTTT.

The chain combines TRBV6-8 with TRBJ1-2; TRBD1 agrees at 10 bases. The CDR3 is made up of 14 amino acids. J lost 8 bases, V lost 2 bases, and 5 bases had no gene match. The germline V gene has CDR1 MNHGY and CDR2 SAAAGT. The CDR3 region is CASSYQGQGSGYTF. The CDR3 nucleotides are TGTGCCAGCAGTTACCAGGGACAGGGGAGCGGCTACACCTTC.

The gene calls are TRBV19 and TRBJ2-1, with 7 positions matching TRBD2. This CDR3 is 14 amino acids long. V trimming: 3 bases; J trimming: 4 bases; junction bases outside the gene matches: 3. Germline CDR1 and CDR2: LNHDA and SQIVND (reference sequence). Here the CDR3 DNA reads TGTGCCAGTAGTATTTATAGCGGGTACAATGAGCAGTTCTTC. It translates to CASSIYSGYNEQFF.

A word on this clone: Compared with germline, one end of the junction differs, possibly owing to a read error. V gene TRBV18 combines with J gene TRBJ2-5; the match to TRBD2 covers 13 bases. Germline loops: CDR1 KGHSH, CDR2 LQKENI. The CDR3 runs 14 residues. The CDR3 protein is CASSPLAGGETQYF. CDR3 nucleotides: TGTGCCAGCTCCCCACTAGCGGGAGGGGAGACCCAGTACTTC.

This clone was observed a few times. The rearrangement links TRBV27 to TRBJ2-1; either TRBD1 or TRBD2 may supply D (6 bases each). V was pared by 6 bases and J by 7 bases, with 16 bases between. CDR3 size: 14 residues. CDR1 MNHEY and CDR2 SMNVEV come from the germline V gene (reference sequence). CDR3 DNA: TGTGCCAGCAGAAAGGGGGGTGTTTTGAATGAGCAGTTCTTC. Translating gives CASRKGGVLNEQFF.

Only a few counts were recorded for this clone. The chain employs TRBV19 and TRBJ1-4; 7 bases line up with TRBD1. The CDR3 loop spans 16 amino acids. V lost 9 bases to trimming and J lost 8 bases; unmatched junction nucleotides: 18. Germline V lookup: CDR1 LNHDA, CDR2 SQIVND (reference sequence). CDR3 sequence reads: CASVKSFRDSGEKLFF. The DNA for the CDR3 is TGTGCCAGCGTCAAATCCTTCCGGGACAGTGGGGAAAAACTGTTTTTT.

This clone occurred a few times. CDR3 nucleotides: TGTGCCAGCAGCCTATCGACTAGCGGGGGGATTAGCTCCTACGAGCAGTACTTC. Translating it yields CASSLSTSGGISSYEQYF. The chain joins TRBV11-3 to TRBJ2-7; 13 bases are shared with TRBD2. Per the germline V gene, CDR1 is SGHNT and CDR2 is YENEEA. With V trimmed by 5 bases and J by 0 bases, 10 bases remained unmatched. The CDR3 spans 18 residues.

The chain has TRBV5-1 and TRBJ1-3; TRBD1 agrees at 8 bases. Trimming took 0 bases from V and 7 from J; bases not matched to a gene: 3. Germline assignment: CDR1 SGHRS and CDR2 YFSETQ. CDR3 length: 14 residues. The DNA of the CDR3 is TGCGCCAGCAGCTTGGGGGACAGGTCGAACACCATATATTTT. Its protein is CASSLGDRSNTIYF.

This clone was detected only once. V and J are TRBV11-3 and TRBJ2-1, with a weak D call TRBD2 (5 bases). CDR1 is SGHNT, CDR2 YENEEA, per germline. V was cut by 4 bases and J by 7 bases, with 17 bases left in between. This CDR3 region has 15 residues. In DNA form, the CDR3 reads TGTGCCAGCAGCTCCGGACTCTCACCGGGGAATGAGCAGTTCTTC. It yields the protein CASSSGLSPGNEQFF.

The DNA of the CDR3 is TGCGCCAGCAGTGAGTCGCGGAGGGCGGGAGCTAACAATGAGCAGTTCTTC. This sequence encodes CASSESRRAGANNEQFF. The J gene is TRBJ2-1, the V gene TRBV10-2, with TRBD2 matching 7 bases. Germline V CDR1 and CDR2: WSHSY, SAAADI. J lost 5 bases, V lost 0 bases, and 10 bases had no gene match. This CDR3 region has 17 residues.

The chain combines TRBV7-6 with TRBJ2-3; weak D call: TRBD2 (6 bases). The CDR3 sequence is 14 residues long. The germline gives CDR1 SGHVS, CDR2 FNYEAQ. Trimming removed 5 bases at V and 0 bases at J, with 9 bases between. CDR3: CASSRRGSTDTQYF. DNA of the CDR3: TGTGCCAGCAGCCGGAGGGGTAGCACAGATACGCAGTATTTT.